This T cell receptor (beta chain) was recorded in a study of memory B cells and T cells in multiple sclerosis. Findings and caveats of the study: Shared clonotype counts depended on differing compartment clone-set sizes and were normalized.

Repertoires were generated with immunoSEQ multiplex PCR, while TCRdb's copy carries only in-frame clones and drops some. The sample shows over 35,000 clones, roughly 87% of them seen only once. Regarding this clone: What it recognizes is unknown.

The CDR3 covers 15 residues. The V gene's germline CDR1 is ENHRY and CDR2 SYGVKD. V lost 5 bases to trimming and J lost 2 bases, with 16 bases between them. After stimulus-free culture, autoproliferating CFSE-dim and non-proliferating CFSE-high T cells were sequenced separately. Fewer than 65 million CFSE-labeled PBMCs were cultured less than eight days unstimulated, then replicate wells were pooled. Source material: PBMCs from blood kept in culture. The clonotype was recovered from a human donor with multiple sclerosis. V and J are TRBV10-3 and TRBJ2-7; D is possibly TRBD1 or TRBD2 (5 bases each). The CDR3 spells CAISTSGTATYEQYF. Here the CDR3 DNA reads TGTGCCATCAGTACCTCCGGGACCGCTACCTACGAGCAGTACTTC.